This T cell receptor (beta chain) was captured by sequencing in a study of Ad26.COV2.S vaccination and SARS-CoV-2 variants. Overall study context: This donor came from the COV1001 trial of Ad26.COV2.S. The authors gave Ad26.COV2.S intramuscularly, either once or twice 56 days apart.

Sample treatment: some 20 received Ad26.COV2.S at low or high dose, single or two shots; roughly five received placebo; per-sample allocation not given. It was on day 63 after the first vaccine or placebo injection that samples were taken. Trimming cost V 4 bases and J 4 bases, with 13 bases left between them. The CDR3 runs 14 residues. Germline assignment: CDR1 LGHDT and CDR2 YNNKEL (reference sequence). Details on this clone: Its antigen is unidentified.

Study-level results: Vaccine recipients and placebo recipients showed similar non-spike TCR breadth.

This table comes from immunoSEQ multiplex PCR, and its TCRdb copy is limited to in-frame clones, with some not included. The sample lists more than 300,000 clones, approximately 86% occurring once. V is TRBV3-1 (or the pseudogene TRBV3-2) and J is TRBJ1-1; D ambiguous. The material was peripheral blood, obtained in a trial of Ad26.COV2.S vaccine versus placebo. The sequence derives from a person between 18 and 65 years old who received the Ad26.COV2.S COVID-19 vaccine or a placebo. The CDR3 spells CASSPHPGVTEAFF. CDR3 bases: TGTGCCAGCAGCCCCCATCCCGGAGTCACTGAAGCTTTCTTT.